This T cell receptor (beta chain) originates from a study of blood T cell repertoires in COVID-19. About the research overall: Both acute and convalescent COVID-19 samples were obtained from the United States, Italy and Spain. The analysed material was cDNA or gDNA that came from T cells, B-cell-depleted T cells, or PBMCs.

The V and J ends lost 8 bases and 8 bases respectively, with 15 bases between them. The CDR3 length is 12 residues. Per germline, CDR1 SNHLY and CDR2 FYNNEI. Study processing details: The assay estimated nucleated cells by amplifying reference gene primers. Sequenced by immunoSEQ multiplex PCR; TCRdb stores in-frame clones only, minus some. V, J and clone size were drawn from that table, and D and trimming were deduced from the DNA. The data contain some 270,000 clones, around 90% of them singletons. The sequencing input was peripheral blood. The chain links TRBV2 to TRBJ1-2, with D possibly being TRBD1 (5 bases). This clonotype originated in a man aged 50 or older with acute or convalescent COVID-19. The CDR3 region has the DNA TGTGCCAGCTCCCCAGGGCGGAAAGGCTACACCTTC. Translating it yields CASSPGRKGYTF.